The T cell receptor beta chain under discussion was sequenced for a study of human T cells and chemical hapten exposure (dated by TCRdb to the early 2020s). Describing the broader study: For sensitization, 2% DPC in acetone was applied to a 2 cm by 2 cm area of upper inner arm skin. Patients additionally received weekly therapeutic DPC doses to the scalp throughout the roughly 25-week study period. Patch testing was performed on the upper back with Finn chambers containing 0.01% DPC, and the patch tests were scored after 6 days according to International Contact Dermatitis Research Group standards. Most of the patients in the cohort were female, and the cohort covered alopecia areata with under or over 50% scalp involvement, alopecia totalis and alopecia universalis. Libraries were combined into a pool for sequencing, and differences in TCR yield between samples came mainly from small differences in library volumes within the pool. In alopecia patients, the study followed how the peripheral blood TCR repertoire changed in vivo over primary and secondary sensitization to diphenylcyclopropenone (DPC), a hapten. Blood was sampled from patients pre-sensitization (week 0) and at 2, 6 and about 24 weeks after DPC sensitization. For TCR sequencing, blood came from twenty-nine alopecia patients at anywhere from one to four time points (pre-sensitization, 2, 6 and 24 weeks).

Broad study findings and their caveats: Alopecia, a presumed autoimmune disease, was present in all patients, so the immune response of the patients might differ from that of healthy individuals. Significantly more large CDR3 similarity clusters were formed by expanded TCRs than by pre-sensitization or healthy control sets, consistent with antigen-driven responses. After repeated subsampling, changes were observed in the strength of the expansion versus patch-test correlation and in the threshold at which the correlation became significant. Patch test score correlated positively with the number of PT1 expanded TCRs, reaching significance at thresholds 8, 16 and 32 but not at 4. DPC sensitization did not change the number of TCRs with a frequency above 1 in 1000, and there was no evidence of changes in global repertoire structure.

The library was prepared using RACE. Reads for this sample came from a NextSeq 500. During library preparation, unique molecular identifiers were attached to individual cDNA molecules so that TCRs could be counted in a quantitative, reproducible way. For every blood RNA sample, sequencing covered both the TCR alpha and TCR beta chains. On the authors' methods: The median number of TCRs per sample was some 100,000, ranging from about 23,224 to 750,000. The Decombinator software suite was used to annotate V, J and CDR3 in the TCR reads. To make PS versus PT1 abundance plots, every sample was subsampled to the same number of TCRs (28,000). Expanded TCRs were defined as absent before sensitization and observed at least eight times at the 2-week time point. The public reads were reanalyzed by TCRdb: fastp trimming at Q25, MiXCR alignment, in-frame beta chains only. All rows with the same CDR3 protein become a single entry with the most common DNA and genes. The V and J calls were determined by TCRdb, not by the authors. In this sample the table shows around 110,000 distinct CDR3 sequences, around 10% of which occur a single time. 1.6% of the sample belongs to the ten largest clones.

What this sample's time point label stands for: pre-sensitization, week 0. What this sample's treatment or condition label stands for: therapeutic diphenylcyclopropenone sensitization with weekly scalp DPC. At every patch-test visit, the blood draw took place before the patch test was put on. To be eligible, patients had to be aged 18 to 70, diagnosed with alopecia and judged suitable for DPC therapy, while pregnant patients were excluded. Total RNA was extracted from unfractionated whole blood collected in Tempus Blood RNA tubes. This clonotype has only a few counts. Its antigen is unknown. Base qualities are not at hand, and no much larger clone is one base apart. The CDR3 measures 13 amino acids from cysteine to phenylalanine. Of the read, only the CDR3 DNA is kept; its 39 bases are in frame from base 1. The germline V gene provides CDR1 MGHDK and CDR2 SYGVNS. Deletion took 2 bases off V and 6 bases off J, with a span of 10 bases between the germline ends.

The sequencing here drew on whole blood, taken in connection with sensitization to the hapten diphenylcyclopropenone (DPC). This receptor was identified in a woman aged 50 to 60 with alopecia areata. Some clones in this sample may be carry-over from other donors' samples. Recombination linked TRBV25-1 to TRBJ1-1, with no reliable assignment of the D segment. The CDR3 protein sequence reads: CASSEELRAEAFF. DNA sequence: TGTGCCAGCAGTGAAGAGCTTAGAGCTGAAGCTTTCTTT.